Listed below are T cell receptor beta chains from one sample, sequenced in a study of cytomegalovirus exposure and HLA in healthy donors. Sequencing was performed with immunoSEQ multiplex PCR; in TCRdb, only in-frame clones are kept and a portion is missing. This table has about 120,000 clones, over 65% appearing once. Sequenced: PBMCs. These receptors were taken from a woman aged 40-49 years in good health and CMV-seropositive. CDR3s include the opening cysteine and the closing phenylalanine or tryptophan. A D gene is named only where the DNA matches it firmly. The size field is filled for only some rows; it gives once, few, many or a size class.

V: TRBV20-1
J: TRBJ2-7
size: .
D: .
DNA: TGCAGTGCTAGAAAGAGCTACGAGCAGTACTTC
CDR3: CSARKSYEQYF

V: TRBV5-1
J: TRBJ2-5
size: .
D: TRBD2
DNA: TGCGCCAGCAGCTTGGGAGCGGGGGGCCTTCAAGAGACCCAGTACTTC
CDR3: CASSLGAGGLQETQYF

V: TRBV5-6
J: TRBJ2-7
size: .
D: .
DNA: TGTGCCAGCAGCTTGGGGGCATCACCCAGGGACGAGCAGTACTTC
CDR3: CASSLGASPRDEQYF

V: TRBV19
J: TRBJ1-2
size: .
D: TRBD1
DNA: TGTGCCAGCCAGCTAGGGACAGACTATGGCTACACCTTC
CDR3: CASQLGTDYGYTF

V: TRBV6-1
J: TRBJ2-3
size: .
D: TRBD1
DNA: TGTGCCAGCAGCTCAGGGGGCTCGGGAGATACGCAGTATTTT
CDR3: CASSSGGSGDTQYF

V: TRBV2
J: TRBJ1-6
size: .
D: TRBD1
DNA: TGTGCCAGCAGGACCTCGGGACAGGGGAATTCACCCCTCCACTTT
CDR3: CASRTSGQGNSPLHF

V: TRBV5-4
J: TRBJ2-3
size: .
D: TRBD2
DNA: TGTGCCAGCAGCTTGGCCTCGGGGACTAGCGGGCAAGATACGCAGTATTTT
CDR3: CASSLASGTSGQDTQYF

V: TRBV5-4
J: TRBJ2-5
size: .
D: TRBD2
DNA: TGTGCCAGCAGCTTGGACAGGGCGGGGGGGACCCAGTACTTC
CDR3: CASSLDRAGGTQYF

V: TRBV2
J: TRBJ1-3
size: .
D: .
DNA: TGTGCCAGCAGGGACAGCTCCGGCTCTGGAAACACCATATATTTT
CDR3: CASRDSSGSGNTIYF

V: TRBV5-1
J: TRBJ1-2
size: .
D: TRBD1
DNA: TGCGCCAGCAGCTTGGGACAGGGGTTACACCATGGCTACACCTTC
CDR3: CASSLGQGLHHGYTF

V: TRBV12-5
J: TRBJ2-2
size: once
D: .
DNA: TGTGCTAGTGGCCGGACAGCGACGAACACCGGGGAGCTGTTTTTT
CDR3: CASGRTATNTGELFF

V: TRBV7-8
J: TRBJ2-1
size: .
D: .
DNA: TGCGCCAGCAGCTTAGGGAGAGAGGGTAGTGAGCAGTTCTTC
CDR3: CASSLGREGSEQFF

V: TRBV23-1
J: TRBJ2-2
size: once
D: .
DNA: TGCGCCAGCAGTCCGCCACAGGGTTCGGCCGGGGAGCTGTTTTTT
CDR3: CASSPPQGSAGELFF

V: TRBV7-9
J: TRBJ2-6
size: few
D: .
DNA: TGTGCCAGCAGCCAATTAGGGGCGAGGGGGGCCAACGTCCTGACTTTC
CDR3: CASSQLGARGANVLTF

V: TRBV9
J: TRBJ2-1
size: once
D: .
DNA: TGTGCCAGCAGCGTAAGTGACACATGGAATGAGCAGTTCTTC
CDR3: CASSVSDTWNEQFF

V: TRBV30
J: TRBJ1-2
size: .
D: .
DNA: TGTGCCTGGACTCTCGTTAGGGGAAGGGGAGGCTACACCTTC
CDR3: CAWTLVRGRGGYTF

V: TRBV19
J: TRBJ1-6
size: few
D: .
DNA: TGTGCCAGTAGTATTGCGGTCGGATCACCCCTCCACTTT
CDR3: CASSIAVGSPLHF

V: TRBV5-4
J: TRBJ1-6
size: .
D: .
DNA: TGTGCCAGCAGCTTGGGGGGGGGTGTTGATAATTCACCCCTCCACTTT
CDR3: CASSLGGGVDNSPLHF

V: TRBV7-9
J: TRBJ2-7
size: once
D: TRBD1
DNA: TGTGCCAGCAGCTACGCCGGGACAGGGGGCGAGCAGTACTTC
CDR3: CASSYAGTGGEQYF

V: TRBV5-1
J: TRBJ2-7
size: few
D: TRBD2
DNA: TGCGCCAGCAGCTTGACCCTAGCGGGGGGATCCTACGAGCAGTACTTC
CDR3: CASSLTLAGGSYEQYF

V: TRBV4-1
J: TRBJ2-1
size: once
D: TRBD2
DNA: TGCGCCAGCAGCCACCTCTTTGCTAGCGGCGAGCAGTTCTTC
CDR3: CASSHLFASGEQFF

V: TRBV30
J: TRBJ1-5
size: .
D: .
DNA: TGTGCCTGGAGCGAAGGGGCCAATCAGCCCCAGCATTTT
CDR3: CAWSEGANQPQHF